This TCR beta chain appears in the sequencing data of a study of T cells in Graves' hyperthyroidism and ophthalmopathy. Germline loops: CDR1 DFQATT, CDR2 SNEGSKA (reference sequence). The CDR3 runs to 15 residues. The V and J ends lost 6 bases and 3 bases, in that order; junction bases with no gene match: 9. There were TCR beta CDR3 regions amplified from RNA transcripts. Researchers ran a first-round RT-PCR on the TCR CDR3 using the HTBI primer set. MiXCR, run by TCRdb on the multiplex PCR reads, gives a single entry per CDR3 protein. The table lists about 400,000 distinct CDR3 sequences, about a sixth of them singletons. This clonotype came up many times.

This clonotype was sampled from a woman between 18 and 29 years old with Graves' hyperthyroidism. What was sequenced was blood. This sequence joins TRBV20-1 and TRBJ2-3; TRBD2 matches at 10 bases. CDR3: CSAVRGLARTDTQYF. The CDR3 bases are TGCAGTGCCGTCAGGGGACTAGCGAGGACAGATACGCAGTATTTT.